This T cell receptor (beta chain) was captured by sequencing in a study of memory CD4+ T cells and cytomegalovirus serostatus. The study, taken as a whole, reports: CD4+ memory repertoires contained about two fifths of the 164 reported CMV TCRbeta sequences.

The authors' processing: Out-of-frame sequences were removed, leaving around 2,000,000 distinct TCRbeta sequences. TCRdb's table, derived via immunoSEQ multiplex PCR, lists solely in-frame clones and lacks some. V and J calls and clone size are as listed in that table; D and trimming were resolved from the DNA. Here the sample spans about 47,000 clones, approximately 74% being singletons. Single viable CD3+CD4+CD8-CD45RO+ cells were sorted as the memory CD4+ T cells. Serum IgG to CMV pp150, pp28, p38 and p52 defined serostatus. Concerning this clone: What it binds is unknown.

With V trimmed by 0 bases and J by 2 bases, 7 bases remained unmatched. CDR3 size: 17 residues. CDR1 is LGHNA, CDR2 YSLEER, per germline. V and J are TRBV4-3 and TRBJ1-3; 7 bases fit TRBD1. The sequenced sample was memory CD4+ T cells from blood. The receptor was isolated from an adult in good health and CMV-seropositive. The CDR3 region is CASSQELPGQTGNTIYF. The DNA for the CDR3 is TGCGCCAGCAGCCAAGAACTACCGGGACAGACTGGAAACACCATATATTTT.